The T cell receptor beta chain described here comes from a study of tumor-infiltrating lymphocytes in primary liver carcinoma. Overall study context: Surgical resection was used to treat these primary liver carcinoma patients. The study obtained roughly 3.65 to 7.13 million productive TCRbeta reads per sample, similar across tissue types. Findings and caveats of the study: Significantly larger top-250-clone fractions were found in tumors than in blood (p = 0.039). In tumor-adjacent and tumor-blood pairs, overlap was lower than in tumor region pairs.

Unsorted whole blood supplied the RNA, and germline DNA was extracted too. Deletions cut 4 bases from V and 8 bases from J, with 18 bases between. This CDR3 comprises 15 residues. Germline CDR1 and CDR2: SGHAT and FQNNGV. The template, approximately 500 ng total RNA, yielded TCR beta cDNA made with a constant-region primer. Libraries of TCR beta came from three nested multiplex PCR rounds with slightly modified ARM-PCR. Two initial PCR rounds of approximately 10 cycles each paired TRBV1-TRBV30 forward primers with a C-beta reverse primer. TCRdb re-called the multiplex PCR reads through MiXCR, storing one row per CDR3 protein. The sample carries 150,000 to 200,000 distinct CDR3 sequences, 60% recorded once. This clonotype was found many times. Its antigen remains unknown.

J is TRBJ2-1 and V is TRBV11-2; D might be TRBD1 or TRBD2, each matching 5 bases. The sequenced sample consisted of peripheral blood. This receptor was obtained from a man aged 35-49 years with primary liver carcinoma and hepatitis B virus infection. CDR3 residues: CASSSRGRIGYEQFF. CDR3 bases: TGTGCCAGCAGCTCTCGGGGCCGGATCGGCTATGAGCAGTTCTTC.